This T cell receptor (beta chain) appears in the sequencing data of a study of cytomegalovirus exposure and HLA in healthy donors. V lost 4 bases, J lost 7 bases, and 1 base stayed unmatched. CDR3 size: 11 residues. CDR1 and CDR2 (germline): SGHVS, FQNEAQ. Sampled while nominally healthy, donors likely had unrecorded immune exposures. This PCR relied on a set of 60 Vbeta primers and 13 Jbeta primers. TCRdb keeps only in-frame clones here, not all; method: immunoSEQ multiplex PCR. Among some 200,000 clones listed, more than 60% were seen once. The rearrangement joins TRBV7-8 to TRBJ2-7; the match to TRBD1 covers 7 bases. The clonotype originates from a man aged 50 or older in good health and CMV-seronegative. Sequencing was performed on PBMCs. The CDR3 coding sequence is TGTGCCAGCAGCTCCAGGGGGGAGCAGTACTTC. Translated: CASSSRGEQYF.